A selection of T cell receptor beta chains follows, all from one sample in a study of OX40 agonist ivuxolimab in advanced cancers. Measured with immunoSEQ multiplex PCR; TCRdb has only the in-frame clones, and not every one. This table holds approximately 27,000 clones, more than 85% found once. The sample consisted of CD4+ or CD8+ T cells sorted from blood, taken in a trial of the OX40 agonist ivuxolimab. The source of these receptors is an adult with an advanced solid tumor such as melanoma, head and neck, liver or kidney cancer. Both conserved end residues are part of each CDR3. The D gene is left open where the match is weak. Clone size is not always given. Where it is, it says once, few, many or a class for expanded clones.

DNA	CDR3	D	size	V	J
TGTGCCAGCAGTTTTTGGGGAGGCGGGACAGGGGGCCCCACCGGGGAGCTGTTTTTT	CASSFWGGGTGGPTGELFF	TRBD1	NA	TRBV27	TRBJ2-2
TGTGCCAGCAGCTTAGCCTTCGGTGGAGATTGGCAAGGCGGGGAGCTGTTTTTT	CASSLAFGGDWQGGELFF	NA	once	TRBV11-1	TRBJ2-2
TGTGCCAGCTCACCAGTATGGGTAACCTACAATGAGCAGTTCTTC	CASSPVWVTYNEQFF	NA	NA	TRBV18	TRBJ2-1
TGTGCCAGCAGCCAAGATCGGGCGGGGCCGTTCTACGAGCAGTACTTC	CASSQDRAGPFYEQYF	NA	few	TRBV14	TRBJ2-7
TGCGCCAGCAGCTCCACTAGCAGCCAAGAGACCCAGTACTTC	CASSSTSSQETQYF	NA	few	TRBV5-1	TRBJ2-5
TGTGCCAGCAGCTTGCAGGGGATCATGAACACTGAAGCTTTCTTT	CASSLQGIMNTEAFF	NA	NA	TRBV5-4	TRBJ1-1
TGCAGCGTTGAAACGGGAGCTCCCGAGCAGTACTTC	CSVETGAPEQYF	NA	once	TRBV29-1	TRBJ2-7
TGTGCCAGCAGCTCTCGAAGGGTTCCTCTTTCCCAGCATTTT	CASSSRRVPLSQHF	NA	NA	TRBV5-8	TRBJ1-5
TGTGCCAGCAGTCACGGACAGGGCACCTACGAGCAGTACTTC	CASSHGQGTYEQYF	TRBD1	NA	TRBV27	TRBJ2-7
TGCAGCGTTAACTACAATGAGCAGTTCTTC	CSVNYNEQFF	NA	NA	TRBV29-1	TRBJ2-1
TGTGCCAGCAGCACCCGGGACAGCCCGTATCAGCCCCAGCATTTT	CASSTRDSPYQPQHF	TRBD1	NA	TRBV5-5	TRBJ1-5
TGTGCCAGTAGCCCCGGGACAGGGGGGTACGAGCAGTACTTC	CASSPGTGGYEQYF	TRBD1	NA	TRBV19	TRBJ2-7
TGTGCCAGCAGTTTGGACAGGCCTCCGTACGAGCAGTACTTC	CASSLDRPPYEQYF	TRBD1	NA	TRBV27	TRBJ2-7
TGTGCCAGCAGCTTATACGGGACAGAATCAGATACGCAGTATTTT	CASSLYGTESDTQYF	TRBD1	NA	TRBV11-3	TRBJ2-3
TGTGCCAGCAGTGGGACTAGCGGGAGTTGGGCCGACGACGAGCAGTACTTC	CASSGTSGSWADDEQYF	TRBD2	NA	TRBV7-8	TRBJ2-7
TGTGCCAGCACTGGACTGGGACTAGCGGGAGTGGAGGGGTACGAGCAGTACTTC	CASTGLGLAGVEGYEQYF	TRBD2	NA	TRBV28	TRBJ2-7
TGTGCCAGCAGCTTAATGACTAGCGAGTACGGGGAGCTGTTTTTT	CASSLMTSEYGELFF	TRBD2	NA	TRBV7-9	TRBJ2-2
TGTGCCAGCAGTGAATTTGGGGGCATGGAGACCCAGTACTTC	CASSEFGGMETQYF	NA	NA	TRBV2	TRBJ2-5
TGTGCCAGCAGTGAAGGGGCGGCGGAGGGGGAAGAGACCCAGTACTTC	CASSEGAAEGEETQYF	NA	NA	TRBV2	TRBJ2-5
TGCAGCGTTCTGTGGGAGACGGTCTACGAGCAGTACTTC	CSVLWETVYEQYF	NA	NA	TRBV29-1	TRBJ2-7
TGTGCCAGCAGTTTAGGGGACGCCTACGAGCAGTACTTC	CASSLGDAYEQYF	NA	NA	TRBV27	TRBJ2-7
TGCGCCAGCAGCCAAGGGGGGCAGGCGAACACTGAAGCTTTCTTT	CASSQGGQANTEAFF	NA	NA	TRBV4-1	TRBJ1-1
TGTGCCAGCAGCCCGCATTACGGCACAGATACGCAGTATTTT	CASSPHYGTDTQYF	NA	once	TRBV11-2	TRBJ2-3
TGTGCCAGCAGCTTAAGTCGGGAAGGGAGTGGAGGGGAGACCCAGTACTTC	CASSLSREGSGGETQYF	NA	NA	TRBV13	TRBJ2-5
TGTGCCAGCAGCTTAGTTAGCGGGAGCCACTACGAGCAGTACTTC	CASSLVSGSHYEQYF	TRBD2	NA	TRBV7-6	TRBJ2-7
TGTGCCAGCAGTCCCCCCGGACTAGCGGGGTACAATGAGCAGTTCTTC	CASSPPGLAGYNEQFF	TRBD2	NA	TRBV25-1	TRBJ2-1
TGTGCCAGCAGCCCCAGCGGGAGTTATCACGAGCAGTACTTC	CASSPSGSYHEQYF	TRBD2	medium-sized	TRBV7-9	TRBJ2-7
TGTGCCAGCAGCCCCGGCACCGGGGAGCTGTTTTTT	CASSPGTGELFF	NA	NA	TRBV9	TRBJ2-2
TGCGCCAGCAGCCAAGATGGAACAGGGGGGTACGAGCAGTACTTC	CASSQDGTGGYEQYF	TRBD1	NA	TRBV4-1	TRBJ2-7
TGTGCCAGCAGCCAAGTCCAGGGTTATGGCTACACCTTC	CASSQVQGYGYTF	NA	NA	TRBV14	TRBJ1-2
TGTGCCAGCAGTTTAACCACTAGCGCCTACAATGAGCAGTTCTTC	CASSLTTSAYNEQFF	TRBD2	NA	TRBV27	TRBJ2-1
TGTGCCAGCAGCCCAGGGACTGAAGAGACCCAGTACTTC	CASSPGTEETQYF	NA	NA	TRBV7-6	TRBJ2-5
TGTGCCAGCAGCACCTGGGACAGGGGAAGAGGCTACACCTTC	CASSTWDRGRGYTF	TRBD1	medium-sized	TRBV7-9	TRBJ1-2
TGTGCCAGCAGCTTAATCACCGTTCCCTACGAGCAGTACTTC	CASSLITVPYEQYF	NA	NA	TRBV13	TRBJ2-7
TGCGCCAGCAGCCAGCTGACTAGCGGGAGGGTCGTGGAGTACTTC	CASSQLTSGRVVEYF	TRBD2	NA	TRBV4-1	TRBJ2-7
TGTGCCAGCACCCTGACAGGGTATACCCAAGAGACCCAGTACTTC	CASTLTGYTQETQYF	TRBD1	NA	TRBV6-6	TRBJ2-5
TGTGCCAGCAGTTTTACCGGGACAGGGATGTCCAAAAACATTCAGTACTTC	CASSFTGTGMSKNIQYF	TRBD1	NA	TRBV28	TRBJ2-4
TGTGCCAGTAGTCCCTGGACTAGCGGGAATGAGCAGTACTTC	CASSPWTSGNEQYF	TRBD2	NA	TRBV19	TRBJ2-7
TGTGCCAGCAGCGAAGGGGCCAGCGGGGAGACCCAGTACTTC	CASSEGASGETQYF	NA	NA	TRBV5-4	TRBJ2-5
TGTGCCAGCAGCCAAGTCGAACTAGGGGGGAAGGAGCAGTACTTC	CASSQVELGGKEQYF	NA	NA	TRBV14	TRBJ2-7
TGCAGTGCTAGAGCCACCTACGAGCAGTACTTC	CSARATYEQYF	NA	once	TRBV20-1	TRBJ2-7
TGTGCCAGGGAAGCCCCTGCCCAAGAGACCCAGTACTTC	CAREAPAQETQYF	NA	once	TRBV2	TRBJ2-5
TGTGCCAGCAGCTTCCGGGACAGCTACAACAATGAGCAGTTCTTC	CASSFRDSYNNEQFF	TRBD1	NA	TRBV7-2	TRBJ2-1
TGTGCCAGCAGCATTGACAGGGAGAACACTGAAGCTTTCTTT	CASSIDRENTEAFF	TRBD1	NA	TRBV7-9	TRBJ1-1
TGCGCCAGCAGTCAATCCGGCAAGAAAAGAGTCGCGGGTCTCTCTGGGGCCAACGTCCTGACTTTC	CASSQSGKKRVAGLSGANVLTF	NA	few	TRBV23-1	TRBJ2-6
TGCGCCAGCAGCCAACAGAACACCTTTTCCTACGAGCAGTACTTC	CASSQQNTFSYEQYF	NA	NA	TRBV4-1	TRBJ2-7
TGTGCCAGCAGCCTGGACAGAAGTTTGGGCTACACCTTC	CASSLDRSLGYTF	NA	NA	TRBV28	TRBJ1-2
TGTGCCAGCAGCTTAGGGGGGGTCAATGAAGAGACCCAGTACTTC	CASSLGGVNEETQYF	NA	NA	TRBV7-9	TRBJ2-5
TGTGCCACCCGTGCTGCTGAGCAGTTCTTC	CATRAAEQFF	NA	NA	TRBV6-1	TRBJ2-1
TGTGCCAGGGGGGACGCGGACTACAATGAGCAGTTCTTC	CARGDADYNEQFF	NA	NA	TRBV2	TRBJ2-1
TGCAGCGTCATAGGGGGTACCTACGAGCAGTACTTC	CSVIGGTYEQYF	NA	NA	TRBV29-1	TRBJ2-7
TGCGCCAGCAGCTTGGATCCAGGGGGTACTTCCACCGGGGAGCTGTTTTTT	CASSLDPGGTSTGELFF	TRBD1	NA	TRBV5-1	TRBJ2-2
TGTGCCAGCAGTGTGACAGGGGGCCGGGTGTACTTC	CASSVTGGRVYF	TRBD1	NA	TRBV27	TRBJ2-4